The 14 T cell receptor beta chains below all came from one sample that was sequenced in a study of cytomegalovirus exposure and HLA in healthy donors. Measured with immunoSEQ multiplex PCR; TCRdb has only the in-frame clones, and not every one. Among about 280,000 clones, roughly 88% were seen once, and the ten largest hold 0.92%. The sample comprised PBMCs. The origin of the receptors is a woman between 18 and 29 years old in good health and CMV-seronegative.

The J gene is TRBJ2-3, the V gene TRBV29-1, with a tentative D call TRBD2 (5 bases). The CDR3 has 14 residues. V was cut by 3 bases and J by 2 bases, with 12 bases left in between. Germline lookup yields CDR1 SQVTM and CDR2 ANQGSEA. CDR3 protein: CSVEEAFPTDTQYF. The CDR3 DNA is TGCAGCGTTGAGGAGGCGTTTCCCACAGATACGCAGTATTTT.

The chain has TRBV10-3 and TRBJ1-3, with D maybe TRBD1 (6 bases). CDR1 ENHRY and CDR2 SYGVKD come from the germline V gene. V was cut by 5 bases and J by 3 bases, with 11 bases left in between. The CDR3 loop spans 14 amino acids. The chain's CDR3 is CAISLDRFGNTIYF. The CDR3 DNA is TGTGCCATCAGTTTAGACAGGTTTGGAAACACCATATATTTT.

CDR3 sequence: CASKENGAGPSYEQYF. The DNA for the CDR3 is TGTGCCAGCAAAGAGAATGGGGCAGGTCCCTCCTACGAGCAGTACTTC. V is TRBV7-3 and J is TRBJ2-7; a possible D gene is TRBD1 (5 bases). With 7 bases removed from V and 0 bases from J, the gap between germline ends came to 19 bases. CDR3 length: 16 amino acids. Germline V gives CDR1 SGHTA, CDR2 FQGTGA.

The rearrangement uses TRBV27 and TRBJ2-7; perhaps TRBD2 as D (6 bases). Germline CDR1 is MNHEY and CDR2 is SMNVEV (reference sequence). Trimming shortened V by 5 bases and J by 7 bases, and 15 bases separated the two germline ends. The CDR3 spans 13 residues. The CDR3 spells CASSARDSREQYF. The CDR3 region has the DNA TGTGCCAGCAGTGCCCGGGACTCAAGGGAGCAGTACTTC.

The chain is built from TRBV5-1 and TRBJ2-7, with D perhaps matching TRBD1 (6 bases). CDR1 is SGHRS, CDR2 YFSETQ, per germline. The CDR3 spans 15 residues. V lost 0 bases, J lost 3 bases, and 13 bases lay in between. The CDR3 here is CASSLDQGIRYEQYF. The CDR3 DNA is TGCGCCAGCAGCTTGGACCAGGGGATTCGCTACGAGCAGTACTTC.

This chain uses TRBV5-1 with TRBJ1-3, with 7 bases lining up with TRBD1. After removal of 4 bases from V and 2 bases from J, the junction contained 12 bases not matched to a gene. This CDR3 comprises 17 residues. Germline V gene data show CDR1 as SGHRS and CDR2 as YFSETQ. The CDR3 DNA reads as TGCGCCAGCAGCCCAACACAGGGGTCCTCACCTGGAAACACCATATATTTT. This gives the protein CASSPTQGSSPGNTIYF.

The table lists this clone with a few counts. This chain links TRBV5-4 with TRBJ1-2; D is perhaps TRBD1 (5 bases). CDR3 length: 15 amino acids. Germline V lookup: CDR1 SGHNT, CDR2 YYREEE (reference sequence). Trimming took off 3 bases at V and 8 bases at J, with 20 bases between the two ends. The CDR3 is CASSSEVDGGLGYTF. The CDR3 DNA is TGTGCCAGCAGCTCGGAAGTCGACGGGGGTCTGGGCTACACCTTC.

V and J are TRBV6-5 and TRBJ2-1; 9 bases are a match to TRBD2. Trimming took 6 bases from V and 3 from J; bases not matched to a gene: 3. The CDR3 loop spans 14 amino acids. The germline V gene encodes CDR1 MNHEY and CDR2 SVGAGI. The CDR3 DNA sequence: TGTGCCAGCAGAAAGACTAGCGGCTACAATGAGCAGTTCTTC. It codes for CASRKTSGYNEQFF.

This clone was counted a few times. V and J are TRBV7-9 and TRBJ1-2, with a tentative D call TRBD1 (5 bases). Germline V lookup: CDR1 SEHNR, CDR2 FQNEAQ (reference sequence). The CDR3 sequence is 14 residues long. V was trimmed by 1 base and J by 4 bases, leaving 10 bases between them. This CDR3 reads CASSLGDSLYGYTF. The DNA of the CDR3 is TGTGCCAGCAGCTTAGGGGACTCTCTCTATGGCTACACCTTC.

A few counts support this clone. The chain joins TRBV19 to TRBJ2-5, with D maybe TRBD1 (7 bases). Trimming stripped 9 bases from V and 2 bases from J, with 16 bases between. The CDR3 loop spans 14 amino acids. Germline values: CDR1 LNHDA, CDR2 SQIVND (reference sequence). CDR3 bases: TGTGCCAGCAGGAGGGACAGAACACAAGAGACCCAGTACTTC. Translated, it gives CASRRDRTQETQYF.

The chain recombines TRBV6-5 with TRBJ2-7; 9 bases fit TRBD1. Germline V gene sequence: CDR1 MNHEY, CDR2 SVGAGI. V was pared by 0 bases and J by 7 bases, with 7 bases of the junction left unmatched. CDR3 length equals 15 residues. CDR3 nucleotides: TGTGCCAGCAGTTACTCGAGGGACAGGGTAATTGAGCAGTACTTC. Its translation is CASSYSRDRVIEQYF.

V is TRBV27 and J is TRBJ1-1; 7 positions agree with TRBD1. In germline, CDR1 is MNHEY, CDR2 SMNVEV (reference sequence). V lost 4 bases to trimming and J lost 1 base; unmatched junction nucleotides: 6. This CDR3 region has 15 residues. CDR3 nucleotide sequence: TGTGCCAGCAGTTCTCCGCGGACAGGGAACACTGAAGCTTTCTTT. Translated: CASSSPRTGNTEAFF.

The V gene is TRBV27, the J gene TRBJ1-2, with D unclear. The CDR3 consists of 13 residues. Germline CDR1 and CDR2: MNHEY and SMNVEV (reference sequence). V dropped 3 bases and J dropped 6 bases, with 11 bases sitting between them. DNA for the CDR3: TGTGCCAGCAGTTTTAAGGAGTTCGATGGCTACACCTTC. It is translated as CASSFKEFDGYTF.

The table lists this clone with a few counts. This chain joins TRBV20-1 and TRBJ2-7; unclear D gene. Trimming shortened V by 4 bases and J by 3 bases, and 7 bases separated the two germline ends. The CDR3 extends over 11 amino acids. Germline V gives CDR1 DFQATT, CDR2 SNEGSKA (reference sequence). CDR3 in DNA: TGCAGTGCTATTCTCCTCTACGAGCAGTACTTC. This translates into CSAILLYEQYF.